This T cell receptor beta chain appears in the sequencing data of a study of blood T cells in healthy people across ages. This CDR3 has 14 amino acids. V lost 1 base and J 7 bases, leaving 14 bases between the germline ends. Germline V gene data show CDR1 as DFQATT and CDR2 as SNEGSKA (reference sequence). Concerning this clonotype: Its antigen is not identified.

Regarding the study as a whole: Leaving the PBMCs unsorted stopped any conclusive comparison of naive versus antigen-experienced cells.

A J-beta primer mix and a sample-barcoded 5' primer were used in a second PCR of roughly 7 to 12 cycles. Using its own MiXCR run on the 5' RACE reads, TCRdb lists one record per CDR3 protein. Here the sample spans around 990,000 distinct CDR3 sequences, 20% to 25% being singletons. The same sample was also used in a study of T cells of mothers and their children. From that study: A few healthy Caucasian mothers served as donors, and their six children did as well. Slightly higher but non-significant overlap marked related mother-child pairs versus unrelated pairs.

This chain links TRBV20-1 with TRBJ2-4, with D possibly matching TRBD2 (6 bases). Sequences were obtained from blood. This receptor was identified in a girl aged 2 to 10 in good health. The CDR3 sequence: CSARAAEGSNIQYF. For the CDR3, the DNA is TGCAGTGCTAGAGCCGCGGAGGGGAGTAACATTCAGTACTTC.